Each of the 31 T cell receptor beta chains below was sequenced from the same sample in a study of blood T cell repertoires in COVID-19. TCRdb's copy holds only in-frame clones and misses some; the assay was immunoSEQ multiplex PCR. The sample lists over 250,000 clones, around 90% occurring once. The sample consisted of peripheral blood. The receptors originated from a woman in her seventies with COVID-19, enrolled during active disease.

The CDR3 loop reads CASSEGQRQPQHF. The CDR3 nucleotides are TGTGCCAGCAGCGAGGGACAGCGGCAGCCCCAGCATTTT. The chain employs TRBV6-4 and TRBJ1-5; 7 bases fit TRBD1. The V gene's germline CDR1 is MRHNA and CDR2 SNTAGT. V shed 6 bases, J shed 7 bases, and the junction held 6 bases outside the gene matches. The length of the CDR3 is 13 residues.

Of note for this clone: In the same sample, other DNA sequences code for this CDR3. The V gene is TRBV7-8, the J gene TRBJ1-2, with 9 bases fitting TRBD1. Trimming at V came to 5 bases and at J to 6 bases, leaving 1 base not matched to a gene. The germline V gene encodes CDR1 SGHVS and CDR2 FQNEAQ. The CDR3 is 12 amino acids. This CDR3 is CASSRDRDGYTF. CDR3 DNA sequence: TGTGCCAGCAGCCGGGACAGGGATGGCTACACCTTC.

The rearrangement joins TRBV28 to TRBJ2-2; no reliable D call. V was clipped by 3 bases and J by 0 bases, with 8 bases between them. The CDR3 is made up of 15 amino acids. Germline-derived CDR1 and CDR2 are MDHEN and SYDVKM. The CDR3 sequence: CASSFSGTNTGELFF. The CDR3 DNA is TGTGCCAGCAGTTTTTCGGGTACGAACACCGGGGAGCTGTTTTTT.

This clone was seen a single time. The chain combines TRBV6-5 with TRBJ2-7, with D maybe TRBD2 (6 bases). Germline CDR1 reads MNHEY; CDR2 reads SVGAGI. Deletions cut 4 bases from V and 3 bases from J, with 10 bases between. CDR3 length: 13 residues. The CDR3 sequence is CASSFADYYEQYF. CDR3 in DNA: TGTGCCAGCAGTTTCGCGGACTACTACGAGCAGTACTTC.

The V gene is TRBV5-1, the J gene TRBJ2-1; 7 bases map to TRBD1. This CDR3 is 15 amino acids long. Germline V gene data show CDR1 as SGHRS and CDR2 as YFSETQ. Trimming at V came to 0 bases and at J to 2 bases, leaving 2 bases not matched to a gene. CDR3 region: CASSLAGQAYNEQFF. Written as DNA, the CDR3 is TGCGCCAGCAGCTTGGCCGGACAGGCCTACAATGAGCAGTTCTTC.

This clone has just a few counts. This sequence joins TRBV2 and TRBJ1-4; D unresolved. The CDR3 is 14 amino acids. V was pared by 8 bases and J by 5 bases, with 15 bases between. The germline V gene has CDR1 SNHLY and CDR2 FYNNEI. DNA for the CDR3: TGTGCCAGCCGGCCGGGGTCAGGCAATGAAAAACTGTTTTTT. Its translation is CASRPGSGNEKLFF.

V gene TRBV7-9 combines with J gene TRBJ2-6, with D maybe TRBD1 (6 bases). The CDR3 spans 16 residues. Trimming shortened V by 5 bases and J by 0 bases, and 11 bases separated the two germline ends. The germline gives CDR1 SEHNR, CDR2 FQNEAQ (reference sequence). CDR3 loop: CASSPGQPSGANVLTF. CDR3 sequence (DNA): TGTGCCAGCAGCCCTGGACAGCCCTCTGGGGCCAACGTCCTGACTTTC.

The chain employs TRBV3-1 (or the pseudogene TRBV3-2) and TRBJ2-3, with unresolved D. CDR3 length equals 14 residues. Trimming cost V 5 bases and J 2 bases, with 11 bases left between them. Germline values: CDR1 LGHDT, CDR2 YNNKEL (reference sequence). The DNA for the CDR3 is TGTGCCAGCAGCGGCGATAGCTTCACAGATACGCAGTATTTT. This gives the protein CASSGDSFTDTQYF.

The V gene is TRBV13, the J gene TRBJ1-6; 9 bases fit TRBD1. The V segment lost 0 bases and the J segment 10 bases; nucleotides outside the gene matches: 4. The CDR3 runs 15 residues. Germline values: CDR1 PRHDT, CDR2 FYEKMQ (reference sequence). CDR3 DNA sequence: TGTGCCAGCAGCTTAGGACAGGGGGCGCGATCACCCCTCCACTTT. This sequence encodes CASSLGQGARSPLHF.

V is TRBV6-5 and J is TRBJ2-3; 9 bases map to TRBD2. Trimming at V came to 9 bases and at J to 4 bases, leaving 8 bases not matched to a gene. The CDR3 runs to 14 residues. CDR1 is MNHEY, CDR2 SVGAGI, per germline. This chain's CDR3 is CASGGGAGADTQYF. DNA of the CDR3: TGTGCCAGTGGCGGGGGGGCCGGGGCAGATACGCAGTATTTT.

The chain recombines TRBV27 with TRBJ2-1, with 8 bases matching TRBD2. Trimming at V came to 4 bases and at J to 3 bases, leaving 5 bases not matched to a gene. This CDR3 is 15 amino acids long. The germline V gene has CDR1 MNHEY and CDR2 SMNVEV (reference sequence). CDR3 nucleotides: TGTGCCAGCAGTTCAGAGACTAGCGACTACAATGAGCAGTTCTTC. Encoded protein: CASSSETSDYNEQFF.

This clone was detected only once. The gene calls are TRBV2 and TRBJ2-3; 14 nucleotides agree with TRBD2. The V and J ends lost 8 bases and 6 bases, in that order; junction bases with no gene match: 7. From germline, CDR1 is SNHLY and CDR2 FYNNEI. The CDR3 has 15 amino acids. CDR3 DNA: TGTGCCAGCGAATCCGGGACTAGCGGGAGTGATACGCAGTATTTT. Its translation is CASESGTSGSDTQYF.

This sequence joins TRBV7-9 and TRBJ1-5, with TRBD1 matching over 11 bases. The CDR3 length is 15 residues. Looked up from germline, CDR1 is SEHNR and CDR2 is FQNEAQ (reference sequence). J was trimmed by 5 bases and V by 6 bases; bases with no gene match: 6. The CDR3 coding sequence is TGTGCCAGCAGTCCCGGGACAGGGGGGTATCAGCCCCAGCATTTT. This translates into CASSPGTGGYQPQHF.

The CDR3 sequence is CASSVERARGDDNYGYTF. The CDR3 DNA reads as TGTGCCAGCAGCGTAGAGCGTGCCAGGGGCGACGACAACTATGGCTACACCTTC. This chain joins TRBV9 and TRBJ1-2; tentative D call: TRBD1 (6 bases). This CDR3 spans 18 amino acids. The V end lost 0 bases, the J end lost 2 bases, and 20 bases lay between the germline ends. CDR1 and CDR2 (germline): SGDLS, YYNGEE.

V gene TRBV2 combines with J gene TRBJ2-7, with 11 bases fitting TRBD2. After removal of 3 bases from V and 5 bases from J, the junction contained 9 bases not matched to a gene. The germline V gene has CDR1 SNHLY and CDR2 FYNNEI. The CDR3 contains 16 residues. CDR3 DNA sequence: TGTGCCAGCAGTGATTTTACTAGCGGGAGTAACCACGAGCAGTACTTC. Its protein is CASSDFTSGSNHEQYF.

V gene TRBV9 combines with J gene TRBJ2-3; 7 bases line up with TRBD2. The CDR3 is made up of 12 amino acids. Germline assignment: CDR1 SGDLS and CDR2 YYNGEE. The trim removed 0 bases at V and 14 bases at J, leaving 6 bases unmatched. CDR3 bases: TGTGCCAGCAGCGTAGATGGCGGGGGTATGTATTTT. Protein sequence: CASSVDGGGMYF.

The chain links TRBV28 to TRBJ1-6; 8 nucleotides agree with TRBD1. This CDR3 is built from 15 residues. V shed 7 bases and J 9 bases; nucleotides not matched to a gene: 11. Germline CDR1 is MDHEN and CDR2 is SYDVKM. The CDR3 sequence is CASIKGGRGLSPLHF. The CDR3 bases are TGTGCCAGCATTAAAGGGGGCAGGGGGCTTTCACCCCTCCACTTT. The complete variable domain, with remaining parts taken from reference TRBV28 and TRBJ1-6, reads DVKVTQSSRYLVKRTGEKVFLECVQDMDHENMFWYRQDPGLGLRLIYFSYDVKMKEKGDIPEGYSVSREKKERFSLILESASTNQTSMYLCASIKGGRGLSPLHFGNGTRLTVT.

This chain links TRBV7-9 with TRBJ1-1, with 7 bases matching TRBD1. The CDR3 has 14 amino acids. Trimming cost V 5 bases and J 5 bases; bases outside gene matches: 8. Germline V gives CDR1 SEHNR, CDR2 FQNEAQ (reference sequence). The CDR3 DNA follows: TGTGCCAGCAGCCGGAGGGGGCGCGGGACTGAAGCTTTCTTT. Translation gives CASSRRGRGTEAFF.

The chain combines TRBV10-3 with TRBJ1-6; 10 bases match TRBD1. From germline, CDR1 is ENHRY and CDR2 SYGVKD. CDR3 size: 16 residues. With 2 bases clipped from V and 5 bases from J, the junction kept 3 bases outside the gene matches. The CDR3 DNA sequence: TGTGCCATCAGTGAGCGGACAGGGGGGAATAATTCACCCCTCCACTTT. It translates to CAISERTGGNNSPLHF.

This clone was observed many times. The chain couples TRBV30 to TRBJ2-4; a possible D gene is TRBD2 (6 bases). The V and J ends lost 0 bases and 0 bases respectively, with 12 bases between them. The CDR3 spans 16 residues. Germline CDR1 and CDR2: GTSNPN and SVGIG (reference sequence). The CDR3 DNA sequence: TGTGCCTGGAGTGTATCGGGGCGGGGAGCCAAAAACATTCAGTACTTC. It encodes CAWSVSGRGAKNIQYF.

This clone appeared once. The V call is TRBV7-8, the J call TRBJ2-2; TRBD1 matches at 7 bases. The germline gives CDR1 SGHVS, CDR2 FQNEAQ. The CDR3 is 16 residues long. The junction had 6 bases not matched to a gene; V was cut back by 5 bases and J by 0 bases. In nucleotides, the CDR3 is TGTGCCAGCAGCCTAAGGACAGGAACGAACACCGGGGAGCTGTTTTTT. It codes for CASSLRTGTNTGELFF.

The CDR3 DNA sequence: TGTGCCACCAGCAACAGGGGTAATGAAAAACTGTTTTTT. This encodes CATSNRGNEKLFF. The J gene is TRBJ1-4, the V gene TRBV15; TRBD1 agrees at 7 bases. The CDR3 extends over 13 amino acids. Germline trimming cut 4 bases from V and 4 bases from J; bases unmatched to any gene: 0. From germline, CDR1 is LNHNV and CDR2 YYDKDF (reference sequence).

This clone was observed a handful of times. The chain is built from TRBV3-1 (or the pseudogene TRBV3-2) and TRBJ2-7, with D perhaps matching TRBD2 (6 bases). Germline V lookup: CDR1 LGHDT, CDR2 YNNKEL (reference sequence). V was clipped by 4 bases and J by 0 bases, with 10 bases between them. This CDR3 has 14 residues. CDR3 amino acids: CASSRGTASYEQYF. The DNA of the CDR3 is TGTGCCAGCAGCCGTGGGACTGCCTCCTACGAGCAGTACTTC.

V gene TRBV28 combines with J gene TRBJ1-6; D is unresolved. The CDR3 runs 15 residues. Germline CDR1 reads MDHEN; CDR2 reads SYDVKM. V was pared by 6 bases and J by 7 bases, with 16 bases between. The chain's CDR3 is CASSPSQLENSPLHF. CDR3 DNA: TGTGCCAGCAGCCCCTCCCAGTTGGAGAATTCACCCCTCCACTTT.

CDR3 in DNA: TGCGCCAGCAGCCAAAGACAGGGGGCGCGGGGAGAGACCCAGTACTTC. Translation: CASSQRQGARGETQYF. This chain uses TRBV4-1 with TRBJ2-5; TRBD1 aligns across 10 bases. There are 16 residues in the CDR3. The germline CDR1 and CDR2 sequences are MGHRA and YSYEKL. The ends lost 2 bases at V and 4 bases at J; junction bases unmatched: 7.

The chain is built from TRBV6-2 or TRBV6-3 and TRBJ2-7; D is unclear. Germline CDR1 and CDR2: MNHEY and SVGEGT. V was pared by 2 bases and J by 0 bases, with 11 bases between. The CDR3 is 15 amino acids. This CDR3 reads CASSYTTGGSYEQYF. DNA of the CDR3: TGTGCCAGCAGTTACACTACTGGCGGCTCCTACGAGCAGTACTTC.

The gene calls are TRBV28 and TRBJ1-5, with 7 bases identical to TRBD1. Germline CDR1 MDHEN, CDR2 SYDVKM. Unmatched junction bases numbered 8, after V lost 3 bases and J lost 3 bases. This CDR3 is 16 amino acids long. As DNA, the CDR3 is TGTGCCAGCAGTTTTCGGCGGGACAGTATCAATCAGCCCCAGCATTTT. Its protein product is CASSFRRDSINQPQHF.

The chain couples TRBV5-1 to TRBJ2-1; TRBD2 matches at 8 bases. Trimming cost V 3 bases and J 7 bases; bases outside gene matches: 15. CDR1 is SGHRS and CDR2 is YFSETQ in the germline V gene. The length of the CDR3 is 17 residues. Here the CDR3 DNA reads TGCGCCAGCAGCTCCCCGTTGGGCAGCGGGAGAAGAAATGAGCAGTTCTTC. This sequence encodes CASSSPLGSGRRNEQFF.

This clone was seen only a few times. The chain is built from TRBV10-3 and TRBJ2-2; 9 bases are shared with TRBD1. The CDR3 runs 14 residues. J lost 4 bases, V lost 5 bases, and 2 bases had no gene match. CDR1 is ENHRY, CDR2 SYGVKD, per germline. Here the CDR3 DNA reads TGTGCCATCAGTAGACAGGGGGGCACCGGGGAGCTGTTTTTT. Translating gives CAISRQGGTGELFF.

The V call is TRBV3-1 (or the pseudogene TRBV3-2), the J call TRBJ1-2; possibly TRBD1 for D (6 bases). V shed 2 bases and J shed 4 bases, with 11 bases lying between them. This CDR3 has 14 residues. The germline gives CDR1 LGHDT, CDR2 YNNKEL (reference sequence). For the CDR3, the DNA is TGTGCCAGCAGCCAAAGAAACAGGGTCTATGGCTACACCTTC. It is translated as CASSQRNRVYGYTF.

V gene TRBV27 combines with J gene TRBJ1-2, with TRBD1 identical over 7 bases. Germline values: CDR1 MNHEY, CDR2 SMNVEV (reference sequence). The length of the CDR3 is 13 residues. Trimming cost V 3 bases and J 5 bases; bases outside gene matches: 3. CDR3 sequence: CASSFTGEYGYTF. The CDR3 bases are TGTGCCAGCAGTTTCACAGGGGAATATGGCTACACCTTC.